This entry lists 10 T cell receptor beta chains sequenced from one sample in a study of CD8 T cells in ankylosing spondylitis. One entry per CDR3 protein, called by TCRdb with MiXCR from the 5' RACE reads. The repertoire includes 250,000 or so distinct CDR3 sequences, about 24% of them detected once, and around 0.64% sits in the top ten. Input material: blood, either unsorted or a sorted T cell fraction (not recorded which). The source is a male donor with ankylosing spondylitis or in good health (not recorded which).

This clonotype was recorded many times. This chain connects TRBV20-1 to TRBJ2-7; no firm D call. CDR1 and CDR2 (germline): DFQATT, SNEGSKA (reference sequence). The CDR3 has 11 amino acids. Trimming took off 7 bases at V and 0 bases at J, with 7 bases between the two ends. CDR3: CSGGSSYEQYF. The CDR3 DNA is TGCAGTGGAGGTAGCTCCTACGAGCAGTACTTC.

V gene TRBV12-3 or TRBV12-4 combines with J gene TRBJ1-1, with D unclear. This CDR3 has 13 amino acids. Trimming removed 5 bases at V and 12 bases at J, with 19 bases between. This CDR3 reads CASSPSLQLSSFF. The CDR3 DNA follows: TGTGCCAGCAGTCCATCCCTACAGCTAAGCTCTTTCTTT.

Many counts were recorded for this clonotype. The genes are TRBV20-1 and TRBJ2-7; TRBD1 aligns across 10 bases. V lost 2 bases, J lost 5 bases, and 9 bases stayed unmatched. This CDR3 region has 15 residues. Germline CDR1 DFQATT, CDR2 SNEGSKA (reference sequence). The CDR3 DNA follows: TGCAGTGCTAGAAAACCGGACAGGGGGTGGAACGAGCAGTACTTC. As protein: CSARKPDRGWNEQYF.

The rearrangement joins TRBV10-3 to TRBJ2-5, with TRBD2 identical over 13 bases. CDR1 is ENHRY and CDR2 is SYGVKD in the germline V gene. This CDR3 region has 16 residues. The J segment lost 5 bases and the V segment lost 4 bases, leaving 7 bases of the junction unmatched. CDR3 bases: TGTGCCATCAGTGGGGGACTAGCGGGGACGTGGGAGACCCAGTACTTC. It codes for CAISGGLAGTWETQYF.

This clonotype was seen a few times. The chain is built from TRBV29-1 and TRBJ2-2, with D possibly matching TRBD2 (6 bases). V was shortened by 4 bases and J by 6 bases, with 21 bases between the two germline ends. Germline CDR1 and CDR2: SQVTM and ANQGSEA. The length of the CDR3 is 16 residues. CDR3 amino acids: CSVGVRVSGGPGELFF. Here the CDR3 DNA reads TGCAGCGTTGGTGTGCGGGTGTCAGGAGGGCCCGGGGAGCTGTTTTTT.

The chain is built from TRBV7-3 and TRBJ2-1; the D gene is possibly TRBD1 (5 bases). CDR1 SGHTA and CDR2 FQGTGA come from the germline V gene. The CDR3 contains 13 residues. V was trimmed by 5 bases and J by 8 bases, leaving 13 bases between them. This chain's CDR3 is CASSNEGVHEQFF. CDR3 bases: TGTGCCAGCAGCAACGAAGGGGTGCATGAGCAGTTCTTC.

This clonotype was picked up a small number of times. V is TRBV20-1 and J is TRBJ2-7; tentatively, D is TRBD1 (5 bases). The germline V gene encodes CDR1 DFQATT and CDR2 SNEGSKA (reference sequence). CDR3 length equals 12 residues. With 5 bases removed from V and 4 bases from J, the gap between germline ends came to 12 bases. This chain's CDR3 is CSAGDRTYEQYF. The CDR3 DNA is TGCAGTGCTGGTGATAGGACATACGAGCAGTACTTC.

V gene TRBV29-1 combines with J gene TRBJ1-1, with D possibly TRBD1 on 5 matching bases. The CDR3 is made up of 13 amino acids. Germline CDR1 is SQVTM and CDR2 is ANQGSEA. Trimming shortened V by 7 bases and J by 0 bases, and 12 bases separated the two germline ends. CDR3 DNA sequence: TGCAGCGGTATCCAAGGGGTGAACACTGAAGCTTTCTTT. It codes for CSGIQGVNTEAFF.

In its sample, this clonotype was seen many times. The chain joins TRBV11-2 to TRBJ2-3; D uncertain. CDR1 is SGHAT and CDR2 is FQNNGV in the germline V gene. Trimming removed 0 bases at V and 7 bases at J, with 11 bases between. The CDR3 is 14 residues long. In DNA form, the CDR3 reads TGTGCCAGCAGCTTAGAGAATGTCTACCATACGCAGTATTTT. This gives the protein CASSLENVYHTQYF.

In its sample, this clonotype was seen many times. The chain carries TRBV28 and TRBJ1-3, with no clear D. The CDR3 extends over 13 amino acids. V was cut by 6 bases and J by 4 bases, with 10 bases left in between. Germline CDR1 and CDR2: MDHEN and SYDVKM. The CDR3 coding sequence is TGTGCCAGCAGGAGGAGTCTCGGAAACACCATATATTTT. The encoded protein is CASRRSLGNTIYF.